The source of this T cell receptor beta chain is a study of chemoradiotherapy in HPV16-positive cancers (dated 2022 in TCRdb). A note on the overall study: Candidate HPV-specific T-cell clones and common TCR motifs were defined through functional T-cell assays on cells from a couple of HPV16-positive patients. The study set out to ask whether T-cell immunity against the HPV oncoproteins E6 and E7 changes over the course of chemoradiotherapy and whether that immunity affects survival. Next, the candidate HPV-specific TCRs and motifs were followed in TCR repertoires from under 95 patients with HPV-related cancers. Study-wide findings and limitations: Expansion of candidate HPV-specific clones and E7-related TCR motifs was observed in the tumor microenvironment during treatment, whereas no such expansion was observed for non-HPV-specific T cells. The functional definition of HPV-specific T cells came from only a couple of HPV16-positive patients, and the survival association was reported for HPV16-positive patients. In HPV16-positive patients, expansion of HPV-responsive T cells during chemoradiotherapy was found to be associated with improved recurrence-free survival.

Between the V and J ends, shortened by 2 bases and 1 base respectively, the junction contains 9 bases. Sequences MNHEY (CDR1) and SVGAGI (CDR2) are obtained from the germline V gene. There are 14 amino acids in the CDR3, from cysteine to phenylalanine inclusive. CDR3 DNA is the only sequence kept; it has 42 bases, read in frame from the first base. Repertoires were sampled repeatedly over the course of chemoradiotherapy so that clonal expansion in the tumor microenvironment could be followed. About this clone: Its antigen is not yet known. No clone much larger than this one lies a single base away; base qualities are absent.

Library creation used the immunoSEQ multiplex PCR assay. This is the immuneACCESS table as TCRdb keeps it, with only in-frame sequences that have V and J called. A part of the clones is gone; compared with another copy, unresolved V genes explain less than half, and the rest is unexplained. Recorded for this sample are 7,500 or so clones; 71% of them occurred a single time. The top ten constitute approximately 5.1% of the sample. The clonotype comes from a human donor with HPV-associated anogenital cancer. The rearranged segments are TRBV6-5 and TRBJ2-7; TRBD1 might be the D gene, on 5 matching bases. The sample in question was tumor tissue, obtained from a patient who underwent chemoradiotherapy. The bases are TGTGCCAGCAGTTACCAGGGTGGGTCCTACGAGCAGTACTTC. It codes for CASSYQGGSYEQYF.